This T cell receptor (beta chain) was sequenced in a study of blood T cells in healthy people across ages. Whole-study findings and limits: No one knew whether donors had CMV, which possibly confounded expanded clonotype changes.

About this clonotype itself: Antigen specificity is unknown.

Together with a sample-barcoded 5' primer, a J-beta primer mix was included in a second PCR lasting roughly 6 to 12 cycles. TCRdb analysed the 5' RACE reads with MiXCR anew, one entry per CDR3 protein. In the table there are about 540,000 distinct CDR3 sequences, 24% of which are singletons. In germline, CDR1 is MDHEN, CDR2 SYDVKM. V shed 10 bases and J 4 bases; nucleotides not matched to a gene: 6. CDR3 length equals 14 residues. These data also featured in a second study, about T cells of mothers and their children.

Sequencing was carried out using blood. The J gene is TRBJ2-1, the V gene TRBV28; 11 positions agree with TRBD2. This clonotype was sampled from a boy aged 5-17 years in good health. The CDR3 nucleotides read TGTGCCACTAAGACTAGCGGGATGTACAATGAGCAGTTCTTC. Protein product: CATKTSGMYNEQFF.